What follows are 8 T cell receptor beta chains derived from one specimen sequenced in a study of radiotherapy plus CTLA-4 blockade in lung cancer. The repertoire was sequenced with immunoSEQ multiplex PCR; TCRdb's copy has only in-frame clones and lacks some. The sample lists some 98,000 clones, approximately 78% occurring once. Sample: peripheral blood, taken from a patient treated with radiotherapy plus ipilimumab. The source of these receptors is a human donor with non-small cell lung cancer who had a partial response to radiotherapy plus ipilimumab.

V is TRBV27 and J is TRBJ2-7, with 7 bases lining up with TRBD2. The CDR3 totals 16 residues. Germline-derived CDR1 and CDR2 are MNHEY and SMNVEV (reference sequence). J lost 5 bases, V lost 5 bases, and 15 bases had no gene match. The CDR3 DNA reads as TGTGCCAGCAGTCCCCTGACTAGCTTTGCGAAAGACGAGCAGTACTTC. Translation: CASSPLTSFAKDEQYF.

V is TRBV30 and J is TRBJ1-5; 8 nucleotides align to TRBD1. The CDR3 spans 14 residues. Germline V gene lookup returns CDR1 GTSNPN and CDR2 SVGIG (reference sequence). V dropped 1 base and J dropped 2; count of bases not matched to a gene: 1. DNA of the CDR3: TGTGCCTGGAGTGGGGGACAGGGCAATCAGCCCCAGCATTTT. It codes for CAWSGGQGNQPQHF. The entire variable domain, with the rest obtained from reference TRBV30 and TRBJ1-5, is as follows: SQTIHQWPATLVQPVGSPLSLECTVEGTSNPNLYWYRQAAGRGLQLLFYSVGIGQISSEVPQNLSASRPQDRQFILSSKKLLLSDSGFYLCAWSGGQGNQPQHFGDGTRLSIL.

The V gene is TRBV23-1, the J gene TRBJ1-3, with 7 bases lining up with TRBD1. TRBV23-1 is reported as an ORF; its role is uncertain. Germline trimming cut 2 bases from V and 0 bases from J; bases unmatched to any gene: 7. The CDR3 runs to 17 residues. DNA for the CDR3: TGCGCCAGCAGTCAAACCCGACAGGGTAACTCTGGAAACACCATATATTTT. This gives the protein CASSQTRQGNSGNTIYF.

This chain connects TRBV7-9 to TRBJ1-5, with TRBD1 identical over 7 bases. After removal of 1 base from V and 5 bases from J, the junction contained 8 bases not matched to a gene. The CDR3 spans 16 residues. Germline CDR1 reads SEHNR; CDR2 reads FQNEAQ (reference sequence). CDR3 loop: CASSLERQGWYQPQHF. As DNA, the CDR3 is TGTGCCAGCAGCTTAGAGAGACAGGGTTGGTATCAGCCCCAGCATTTT.

The V call is TRBV6-1, the J call TRBJ2-7; 11 bases are shared with TRBD1. The CDR3 totals 15 residues. J gave up 7 bases and V 7 bases, and 12 bases lay outside the gene matches. CDR1 is MNHNS and CDR2 is SASEGT in the germline V gene. CDR3 region: CASIFAGTGGGEQYF. The CDR3 region has the DNA TGTGCCAGCATTTTTGCCGGGACAGGGGGTGGGGAGCAGTACTTC.

The rearrangement uses TRBV6-1 and TRBJ1-1; 8 bases line up with TRBD1. This CDR3 contains 14 residues. Trimming took 6 bases from V and 8 from J; bases not matched to a gene: 11. Germline lookup yields CDR1 MNHNS and CDR2 SASEGT. The CDR3 sequence is CASSLSQGAREAFF. CDR3 in DNA: TGTGCCAGCAGCCTATCCCAGGGGGCTAGAGAAGCTTTCTTT.

This chain joins TRBV28 and TRBJ2-7; 7 bases line up with TRBD2. The germline V gene has CDR1 MDHEN and CDR2 SYDVKM. This CDR3 has 13 amino acids. With V trimmed by 6 bases and J by 3 bases, 5 bases remained unmatched. CDR3 region: CASRRLAFYEQYF. In DNA, the CDR3 is TGTGCCAGCAGGAGACTAGCTTTCTACGAGCAGTACTTC.

This chain connects TRBV29-1 to TRBJ2-7, with D unresolved. V was cut by 4 bases and J by 2 bases, with 15 bases left in between. The CDR3 extends over 14 amino acids. The germline CDR1 and CDR2 sequences are SQVTM and ANQGSEA. This chain's CDR3 is CSVALQRFPYEQYF. DNA of the CDR3: TGCAGCGTTGCTCTGCAGAGGTTCCCCTACGAGCAGTACTTC.